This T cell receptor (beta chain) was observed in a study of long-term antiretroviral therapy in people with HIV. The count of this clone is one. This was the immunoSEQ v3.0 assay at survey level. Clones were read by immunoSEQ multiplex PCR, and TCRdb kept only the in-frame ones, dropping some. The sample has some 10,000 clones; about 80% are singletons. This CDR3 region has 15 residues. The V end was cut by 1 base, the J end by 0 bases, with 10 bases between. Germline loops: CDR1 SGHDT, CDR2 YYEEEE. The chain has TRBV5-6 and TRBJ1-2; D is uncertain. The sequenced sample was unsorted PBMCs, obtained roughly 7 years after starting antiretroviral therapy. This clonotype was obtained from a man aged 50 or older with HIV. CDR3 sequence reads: CASSLRRVANYGYTF. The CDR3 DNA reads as TGTGCCAGCAGCTTGAGGAGGGTAGCTAACTATGGCTACACCTTC.